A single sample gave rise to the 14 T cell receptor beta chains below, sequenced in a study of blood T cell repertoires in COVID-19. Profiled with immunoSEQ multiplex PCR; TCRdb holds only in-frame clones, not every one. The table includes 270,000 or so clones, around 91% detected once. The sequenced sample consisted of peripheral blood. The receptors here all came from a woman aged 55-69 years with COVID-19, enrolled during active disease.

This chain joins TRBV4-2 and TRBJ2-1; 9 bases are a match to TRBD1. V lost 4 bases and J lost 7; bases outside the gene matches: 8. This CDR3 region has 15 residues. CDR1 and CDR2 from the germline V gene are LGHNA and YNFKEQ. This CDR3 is CASSPPTGGGNEQFF. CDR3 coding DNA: TGTGCCAGCAGCCCACCAACAGGGGGCGGGAATGAGCAGTTCTTC.

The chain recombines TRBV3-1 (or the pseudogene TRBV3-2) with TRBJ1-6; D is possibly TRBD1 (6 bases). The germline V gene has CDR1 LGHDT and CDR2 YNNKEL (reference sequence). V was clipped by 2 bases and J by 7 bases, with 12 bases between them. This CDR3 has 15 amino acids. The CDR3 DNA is TGTGCCAGCAGCCAATCAACAGGGTACAATTCACCCCTCCACTTT. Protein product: CASSQSTGYNSPLHF.

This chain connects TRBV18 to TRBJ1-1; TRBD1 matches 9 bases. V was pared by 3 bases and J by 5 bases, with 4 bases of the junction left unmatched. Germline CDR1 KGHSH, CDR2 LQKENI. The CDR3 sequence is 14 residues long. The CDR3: CASSPDRGWTEAFF. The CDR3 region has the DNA TGTGCCAGCTCACCGGACAGGGGATGGACTGAAGCTTTCTTT.

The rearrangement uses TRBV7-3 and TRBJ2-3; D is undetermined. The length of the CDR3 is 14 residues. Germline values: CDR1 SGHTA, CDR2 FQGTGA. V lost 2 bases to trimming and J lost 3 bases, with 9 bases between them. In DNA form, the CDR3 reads TGTGCCAGCAGCTTAGGGCTTTTGACAGATACGCAGTATTTT. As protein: CASSLGLLTDTQYF.

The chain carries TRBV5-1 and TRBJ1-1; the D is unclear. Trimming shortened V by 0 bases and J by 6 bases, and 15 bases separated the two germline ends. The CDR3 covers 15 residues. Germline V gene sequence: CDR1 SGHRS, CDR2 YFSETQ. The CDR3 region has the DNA TGCGCCAGCAGCTTGGGGTCAGGCCGCCCCCCTGAAGCTTTCTTT. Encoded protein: CASSLGSGRPPEAFF. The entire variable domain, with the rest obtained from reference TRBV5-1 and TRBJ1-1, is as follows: KAGVTQTPRYLIKTRGQQVTLSCSPISGHRSVSWYQQTPGQGLQFLFEYFSETQRNKGNFPGRFSGRQFSNSRSEMNVSTLELGDSALYLCASSLGSGRPPEAFFGQGTRLTVV.

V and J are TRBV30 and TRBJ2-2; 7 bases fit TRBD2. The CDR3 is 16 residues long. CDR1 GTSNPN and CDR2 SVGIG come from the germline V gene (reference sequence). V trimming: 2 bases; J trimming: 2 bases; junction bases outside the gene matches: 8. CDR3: CAWSNWASGNTGELFF. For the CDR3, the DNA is TGTGCCTGGAGTAACTGGGCTAGCGGTAACACCGGGGAGCTGTTTTTT.

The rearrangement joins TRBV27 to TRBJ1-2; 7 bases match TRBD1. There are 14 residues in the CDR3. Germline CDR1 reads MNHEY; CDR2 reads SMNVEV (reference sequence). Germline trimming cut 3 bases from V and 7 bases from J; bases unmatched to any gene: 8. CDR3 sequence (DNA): TGTGCCAGCAGTTTTTCTGGACAGGTGGCTGGCTACACCTTC. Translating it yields CASSFSGQVAGYTF.

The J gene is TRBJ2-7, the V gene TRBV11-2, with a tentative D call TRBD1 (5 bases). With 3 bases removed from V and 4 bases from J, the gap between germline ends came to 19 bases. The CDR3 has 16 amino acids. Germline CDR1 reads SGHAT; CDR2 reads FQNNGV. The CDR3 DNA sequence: TGTGCCAGCAGCTTTATCAGGGCCAAGACAAGATACGAGCAGTACTTC. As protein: CASSFIRAKTRYEQYF.

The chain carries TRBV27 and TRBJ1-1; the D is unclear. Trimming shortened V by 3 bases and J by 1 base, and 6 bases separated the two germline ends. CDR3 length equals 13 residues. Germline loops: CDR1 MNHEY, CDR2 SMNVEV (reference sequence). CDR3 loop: CASSFPGNTEAFF. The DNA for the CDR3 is TGTGCCAGCAGTTTCCCGGGGAACACTGAAGCTTTCTTT.

The CDR3 nucleotides are TGTGCCAGCAGCCCAGAGGGGGCTTGGAATTCACCCCTCCACTTT. Protein product: CASSPEGAWNSPLHF. The chain combines TRBV7-8 with TRBJ1-6, with TRBD1 identical over 7 bases. Germline V CDR1 and CDR2: SGHVS, FQNEAQ. The CDR3 contains 15 residues. The trim removed 5 bases at V and 7 bases at J, leaving 8 bases unmatched.

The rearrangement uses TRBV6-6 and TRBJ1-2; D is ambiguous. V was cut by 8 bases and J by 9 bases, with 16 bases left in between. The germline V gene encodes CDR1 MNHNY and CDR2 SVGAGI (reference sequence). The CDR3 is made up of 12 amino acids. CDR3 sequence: CASGWAEARYTF. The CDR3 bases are TGTGCCAGCGGGTGGGCGGAGGCCCGCTACACCTTC.

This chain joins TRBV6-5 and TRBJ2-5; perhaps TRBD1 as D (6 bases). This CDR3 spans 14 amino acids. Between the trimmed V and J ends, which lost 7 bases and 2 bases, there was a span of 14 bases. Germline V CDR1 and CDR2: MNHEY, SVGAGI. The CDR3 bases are TGTGCCAGCAATAGGGGGACACAACAAGAGACCCAGTACTTC. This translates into CASNRGTQQETQYF.

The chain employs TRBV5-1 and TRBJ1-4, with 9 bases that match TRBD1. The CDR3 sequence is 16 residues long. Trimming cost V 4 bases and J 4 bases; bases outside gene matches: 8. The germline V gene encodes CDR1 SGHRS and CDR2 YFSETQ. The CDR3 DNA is TGCGCCAGCAGCCCACAGGGGGCGTTTAATAATGAAAAACTGTTTTTT. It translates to CASSPQGAFNNEKLFF.

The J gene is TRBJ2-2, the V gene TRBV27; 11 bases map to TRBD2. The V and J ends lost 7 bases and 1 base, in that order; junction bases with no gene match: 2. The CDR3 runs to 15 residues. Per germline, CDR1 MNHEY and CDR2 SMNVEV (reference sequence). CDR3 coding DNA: TGTGCCAGCAAGGGACTAGCGGTGAACACCGGGGAGCTGTTTTTT. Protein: CASKGLAVNTGELFF.